This T cell receptor beta chain was sequenced in a study of cytomegalovirus exposure and HLA in healthy donors. In the case of this clone: What it binds is not known.

Whole-study results and caveats: There were some public TCRs occurring in many donors, but most TCR sequences were rare. Follow-up analysis found HLA locus-dependent TCR association rates, highest for DRB1 and lowest for HLA-C.

PCR employed 60 Vbeta and 13 Jbeta primers. As originally analysed: Unique TCR beta chains totaled about 73 million in a later count, with 8.5 million to 12 million of them shared. Data came from immunoSEQ multiplex PCR; TCRdb stores just in-frame clones and leaves some out. V, J and clone size are taken as reported in that table, and D and trimming were inferred from the DNA itself. This repertoire includes about 210,000 clones. Germline V gene data show CDR1 as MDHEN and CDR2 as SYDVKM. This CDR3 region has 14 residues. V lost 6 bases and J lost 3; bases outside the gene matches: 8. The receptor was derived from a woman in her 30s in good health and CMV-seropositive. The V gene is TRBV28, the J gene TRBJ2-7; 7 bases align to TRBD2. What was sequenced was PBMCs. The CDR3 DNA sequence: TGTGCCAGCAGGGAGGCTAGCGGATTCTACGAGCAGTACTTC. It yields the protein CASREASGFYEQYF.